Listed below are T cell receptor beta chains from one sample, sequenced in a study of T cell responses to AZD1222 COVID-19 vaccine. Assay: immunoSEQ multiplex PCR; the TCRdb copy retains only in-frame clones and omits some. This table has 100,000 to 150,000 clones, about 93% appearing once. The sample here was peripheral blood, taken on day 0 of AZD1222 vaccination. These receptors all come from an adult in good health. Both conserved end residues are part of each CDR3.

cdr3_length	v_call	j_call	cdr3_aa
16	TRBV5-5	TRBJ1-4	CASSLTGTVTNEKLFF
13	TRBV9	TRBJ1-6	CASSTRDSSNLHF
16	TRBV19	TRBJ1-2	CASSIPLAGDNYGYTF
14	TRBV7-2	TRBJ2-3	CASSRLPGTDTQYF
12	TRBV29-1	TRBJ2-1	CSVPQGAGEQFF
14	TRBV6-2/TRBV6-3	TRBJ2-2	CASSGLAGTGELFF
15	TRBV3-1/TRBV3-2	TRBJ1-2	CASSQGLFEGSGYTF
14	TRBV15	TRBJ2-7	CATSRTDSSYEQYF
15	TRBV28	TRBJ2-7	CASSEGQGPSYEQYF
15	TRBV7-7	TRBJ2-1	CASSLSSGRMNEQFF
12	TRBV6-5	TRBJ1-2	CASRGRNYGYTF
16	TRBV5-1	TRBJ2-2	CASSSLRTGTTGELFF
17	TRBV6-1	TRBJ1-5	CASSGSDRDGPNQPQHF
12	TRBV28	TRBJ1-2	CASSPLNYGYTF
15	TRBV4-1	TRBJ2-7	CASSQEGGRNYEQYF
18	TRBV19	TRBJ2-1	CASSTASGRALAYNEQFF
15	TRBV15	TRBJ2-7	CATSRAHGAQDEQYF
13	TRBV10-3	TRBJ2-2	CAIGTANTGELFF
15	TRBV5-4	TRBJ2-7	CASSRWTSGAYEQYF
14	TRBV5-1	TRBJ1-2	CASSSQDSLGGYTF
16	TRBV3-1/TRBV3-2	TRBJ1-2	CASSPPEGPRGYGYTF
14	TRBV7-2	TRBJ1-4	CASGLWEGSEKLFF
15	TRBV28	TRBJ1-1	CASSSPGGGNTEAFF
17	TRBV11-2	TRBJ1-1	CASSQSWGRGMNTEAFF
12	TRBV27	TRBJ2-1	CASSGLGNEQFF
19	TRBV30	TRBJ2-1	CAWSEGGQGRLGSYNEQFF
13	TRBV30	TRBJ1-6	CAWDRGYNSPLHF
17	TRBV7-8	TRBJ2-3	CASSLDVVAGGTDTQYF
14	TRBV10-3	TRBJ1-6	CAINSAGGSSPLHF
15	TRBV7-3	TRBJ2-1	CASSFGVGFYNEQFF
16	TRBV28	TRBJ2-7	CASSHYGTGTPYEQYF